These 26 T cell receptor beta chains were all obtained from the same sample, sequenced in a study of early T cells in non-severe SARS-CoV-2 infection. TCRdb passed the 5' RACE reads through MiXCR, listing each CDR3 protein once. The table shows some 66,000 distinct CDR3 sequences, with roughly 10% occurring only once. Sequencing was done on a sample of whole blood. The receptors originated from an adult who was a healthcare worker with PCR-confirmed SARS-CoV-2 infection or an uninfected control (not recorded which).

This clonotype was detected only a few times. The J gene is TRBJ2-1, the V gene TRBV11-1; 11 bases are shared with TRBD1. The V and J ends lost 5 bases and 8 bases, in that order; junction bases with no gene match: 14. Germline V lookup: CDR1 SGHAT, CDR2 FQDESV (reference sequence). The CDR3 contains 17 residues. CDR3 amino acids: CASSQTIGQGAGDEQFF. Here the CDR3 DNA reads TGTGCCAGCAGCCAGACCATAGGACAGGGGGCAGGGGATGAGCAGTTCTTC.

This chain joins TRBV7-3 and TRBJ2-2, with D unresolved. V lost 5 bases and J lost 3, with 4 bases in between. Germline CDR1 SGHTA, CDR2 FQGTGA. The CDR3 totals 12 residues. This chain's CDR3 is CASSADTGELFF. CDR3 in DNA: TGTGCCAGCAGCGCTGACACCGGGGAGCTGTTTTTT.

As to this clonotype: Given a much more abundant clone one base away, this may be a read error. V is TRBV11-2 and J is TRBJ2-5; no firm D call. Trimming shortened V by 2 bases and J by 2 bases, and 6 bases separated the two germline ends. This CDR3 is built from 13 residues. The germline V gene encodes CDR1 SGHAT and CDR2 FQNNGV. DNA for the CDR3: TGTGCCAGCAGCTTATGGACGCAAGAGACCCAGTACTTC. It specifies CASSLWTQETQYF.

This clonotype turned up a few times. The rearrangement joins TRBV7-2 to TRBJ2-2; D remains unclear. Trimming removed 2 bases at V and 2 bases at J, with 12 bases between. This CDR3 comprises 16 residues. CDR1 is SGHTA, CDR2 FQGNSA, per germline. As DNA, the CDR3 is TGTGCCAGCAGCTTAATGAGTGGCCGTAACACCGGGGAGCTGTTTTTT. Encoded protein: CASSLMSGRNTGELFF.

This clonotype showed up just a few times. The rearrangement joins TRBV3-1 to TRBJ1-1; TRBD1 might be the D (5 bases). There are 11 residues in the CDR3. The germline CDR1 and CDR2 sequences are LGHDT and YNNKEL (reference sequence). V dropped 4 bases and J dropped 6 bases, with 6 bases sitting between them. The CDR3 here is CASSRGAEAFF. For the CDR3, the DNA is TGTGCCAGCAGCCGAGGGGCTGAAGCTTTCTTT.

In its sample, this clonotype was seen a few times. The chain employs TRBV15 and TRBJ1-1; D gene unclear. Trimming left V 0 bases short and J 3 bases short, with 8 bases between. The germline CDR1 and CDR2 sequences are LNHNV and YYDKDF (reference sequence). The CDR3 contains 14 residues. The CDR3 DNA reads as TGTGCCACCAGCAGAGAAGGGCGGCACACTGAAGCTTTCTTT. As protein: CATSREGRHTEAFF. Together with reference TRBV15 and TRBJ1-1, the CDR3 gives the full variable domain: DAMVIQNPRYQVTQFGKPVTLSCSQTLNHNVMYWYQQKSSQAPKLLFHYYDKDFNNEADTPDNFQSRRPNTSFCFLDIRSPGLGDTAMYLCATSREGRHTEAFFGQGTRLTVV.

This clonotype was counted at least ten times. This rearrangement joins TRBV3-1 to TRBJ2-1, with 9 positions matching TRBD2. The CDR3 contains 15 residues. The germline V gene encodes CDR1 LGHDT and CDR2 YNNKEL (reference sequence). The V segment lost 3 bases and the J segment 8 bases; nucleotides outside the gene matches: 8. The CDR3 DNA is TGTGCCAGCAGCCAGGGACTAGCAGGTGGTTATGAGCAGTTCTTC. As protein: CASSQGLAGGYEQFF.

This clonotype was counted ten times or more. The CDR3 nucleotides are TGCGCCAGCAGCACCGGACTAGCGGTACCCTCTTGGGGGTTCTTC. Protein product: CASSTGLAVPSWGFF. The chain employs TRBV5-1 and TRBJ2-1; 10 bases line up with TRBD2. The CDR3 runs 15 residues. Germline CDR1 and CDR2: SGHRS and YFSETQ. V gave up 4 bases and J gave up 15 bases; unmatched junction bases: 16.

CDR3 protein: CATSDLGTDSSYEQYF. CDR3 bases: TGTGCCACCAGTGATTTGGGAACGGATAGCTCCTACGAGCAGTACTTC. The rearrangement uses TRBV24-1 and TRBJ2-7, with D unclear. Trimming removed 0 bases at V and 0 bases at J, with 11 bases between. Germline values: CDR1 KGHDR, CDR2 SFDVKD. The CDR3 totals 16 residues.

The V gene is TRBV11-3, the J gene TRBJ2-1; 14 positions agree with TRBD2. The CDR3 is 16 amino acids. The junction had 3 bases not matched to a gene; V was cut back by 5 bases and J by 3 bases. CDR1 is SGHNT and CDR2 is YENEEA in the germline V gene. The CDR3 is CASSATSGRGYNEQFF. Written as DNA, the CDR3 is TGTGCCAGCAGCGCGACTAGCGGGAGGGGCTACAATGAGCAGTTCTTC.

This clonotype was observed a handful of times. The chain links TRBV7-2 to TRBJ2-4; 9 bases map to TRBD1. The CDR3 is 15 amino acids. CDR1 is SGHTA and CDR2 is FQGNSA in the germline V gene. J was trimmed by 7 bases and V by 5 bases; bases with no gene match: 9. The CDR3: CASSTGGPRGNIQYF. DNA for the CDR3: TGTGCCAGCAGCACAGGGGGCCCCCGGGGGAACATTCAGTACTTC.

This clonotype occurred many times. This chain connects TRBV15 to TRBJ2-7; tentatively, D is TRBD2 (5 bases). V was pared by 0 bases and J by 9 bases, with 18 bases between. This CDR3 has 15 residues. The germline CDR1 and CDR2 sequences are LNHNV and YYDKDF (reference sequence). The CDR3 DNA is TGTGCCACCAGCAGAGAGAGACTATCAAGCGTTAGGCAGTACTTC. Residues: CATSRERLSSVRQYF.

This clonotype occurred many times. The chain is built from TRBV12-3 or TRBV12-4 and TRBJ1-4; D is uncertain. The length of the CDR3 is 12 residues. V lost 7 bases, J lost 7 bases, and 10 bases lay in between. The DNA of the CDR3 is TGTGCCAGCAACAGAGCGAGTGAAAAACTGTTTTTT. Protein: CASNRASEKLFF.

Ten or more counts support this clonotype. The chain carries TRBV7-9 and TRBJ2-3, with a tentative D call TRBD1 (5 bases). Germline values: CDR1 SEHNR, CDR2 FQNEAQ (reference sequence). V dropped 2 bases and J dropped 9 bases, with 12 bases sitting between them. CDR3 size: 13 residues. CDR3 coding DNA: TGTGCCAGCAGCTTACCAGGGCTTGGGACGCAGTATTTT. As protein: CASSLPGLGTQYF.

This clonotype was seen a handful of times. The J gene is TRBJ2-7, the V gene TRBV11-2; 8 nucleotides match TRBD1. In germline, CDR1 is SGHAT, CDR2 FQNNGV. V lost 2 bases, J lost 3 bases, and 3 bases stayed unmatched. This CDR3 is 14 amino acids long. The CDR3 protein is CASSLRQGYYEQYF. CDR3 bases: TGTGCCAGCAGCTTACGACAGGGGTACTACGAGCAGTACTTC.

V usage is TRBV2 and J usage is TRBJ2-2; D might be TRBD1 (5 bases). Trimming took off 2 bases at V and 4 bases at J, with 11 bases between the two ends. Germline-derived CDR1 and CDR2 are SNHLY and FYNNEI. The CDR3 consists of 15 residues. The CDR3 reads CASSEFRASTGELFF. CDR3 DNA sequence: TGTGCCAGCAGTGAATTCAGGGCGTCCACCGGGGAGCTGTTTTTT.

This clonotype was seen a handful of times. The chain couples TRBV2 to TRBJ2-1; TRBD2 might be the D (5 bases). V was pared by 3 bases and J by 0 bases, with 9 bases between. Germline CDR1 SNHLY, CDR2 FYNNEI. The CDR3 spans 15 residues. The chain's CDR3 is CASSDDGVSYNEQFF. The CDR3 nucleotides are TGTGCCAGCAGTGATGACGGGGTCTCCTACAATGAGCAGTTCTTC.

The genes are TRBV25-1 and TRBJ2-3; 8 bases are shared with TRBD2. This CDR3 comprises 14 residues. J was trimmed by 5 bases and V by 2 bases; bases with no gene match: 3. The V gene's germline CDR1 is MGHDK and CDR2 SYGVNS. CDR3 loop: CASSESLAGDTQYF. DNA of the CDR3: TGTGCCAGCAGTGAAAGCCTAGCGGGAGATACGCAGTATTTT.

This clonotype appeared a few times. The chain couples TRBV7-8 to TRBJ1-2, with 7 bases that match TRBD1. The trim removed 5 bases at V and 7 bases at J, leaving 13 bases unmatched. The germline V gene has CDR1 SGHVS and CDR2 FQNEAQ. CDR3 length equals 15 residues. The CDR3 DNA follows: TGTGCCAGCAGCACGCCGGACAGGCCGAGGGGTGGCTACACCTTC. Amino acid sequence: CASSTPDRPRGGYTF.

This clonotype has just a few counts. The V gene is TRBV13, the J gene TRBJ2-1, with TRBD2 matching 9 bases. This CDR3 is 16 amino acids long. The junction had 9 bases not matched to a gene; V was cut back by 4 bases and J by 5 bases. Germline CDR1 reads PRHDT; CDR2 reads FYEKMQ (reference sequence). The CDR3 here is CASSSSPRLADNEQFF. In DNA, the CDR3 is TGTGCCAGCAGCTCCAGCCCCCGACTAGCGGACAATGAGCAGTTCTTC.

This clonotype has only a few counts. The J gene is TRBJ2-5, the V gene TRBV24-1; D call uncertain. This CDR3 has 13 residues. CDR1 and CDR2 (germline): KGHDR, SFDVKD. The V gene lost 7 bases and the J gene lost 5 bases, with 13 bases spanning the gap. This CDR3 is CATSRDLGETQYF. CDR3 coding DNA: TGTGCCACCAGCCGCGATTTGGGGGAGACCCAGTACTTC.

This clonotype was seen many times. The genes are TRBV7-2 and TRBJ1-5; a weak D match, TRBD1 (5 bases). Deletions cut 2 bases from V and 6 bases from J, with 14 bases between. CDR1 is SGHTA and CDR2 is FQGNSA in the germline V gene. The CDR3 length is 15 residues. The CDR3 loop reads CASSLSVTGRQPQHF. CDR3 in DNA: TGTGCCAGCAGCTTAAGTGTGACGGGGCGTCAGCCCCAGCATTTT. The full variable domain, rest sourced from reference TRBV7-2 and TRBJ1-5, is GAGVSQSPSNKVTEKGKDVELRCDPISGHTALYWYRQSLGQGLEFLIYFQGNSAPDKSGLPSDRFSAERTGGSVSTLTIQRTQQEDSAVYLCASSLSVTGRQPQHFGDGTRLSIL.

The genes are TRBV11-1 and TRBJ2-4, with 7 bases identical to TRBD2. After removal of 4 bases from V and 0 bases from J, the junction contained 6 bases not matched to a gene. The CDR3 spans 16 residues. CDR1 and CDR2 from the germline V gene are SGHAT and FQDESV (reference sequence). DNA for the CDR3: TGTGCCAGCAGCTCTACTAGCGCCTTAGCCAAAAACATTCAGTACTTC. Amino acids: CASSSTSALAKNIQYF.

This clonotype was counted many times. The V gene is TRBV9, the J gene TRBJ2-1; 7 positions agree with TRBD2. V shed 0 bases, J shed 9 bases, and the junction held 9 bases outside the gene matches. CDR3 length: 15 residues. Germline-derived CDR1 and CDR2 are SGDLS and YYNGEE. In DNA form, the CDR3 reads TGTGCCAGCAGCGTAGCGGGCGGGAGAGCGGGTGAGCAGTTCTTC. Translating gives CASSVAGGRAGEQFF.

This clonotype was detected ten times or more. CDR3 region: CSARPRQGANYGYTF. The CDR3 DNA follows: TGCAGTGCTAGACCTCGACAGGGGGCAAACTATGGCTACACCTTC. The rearrangement joins TRBV20-1 to TRBJ1-2; 10 positions match TRBD1. V gave up 2 bases and J gave up 2 bases; unmatched junction bases: 5. The length of the CDR3 is 15 residues. The V gene's germline CDR1 is DFQATT and CDR2 SNEGSKA (reference sequence).

This clonotype has more than one count but fewer than ten. The V gene is TRBV28, the J gene TRBJ1-4, with D unclear. In germline, CDR1 is MDHEN, CDR2 SYDVKM. Trimming took off 4 bases at V and 7 bases at J, with 16 bases between the two ends. CDR3 length equals 15 residues. The CDR3 sequence: CASSSQREAVEKLFF. In DNA, the CDR3 is TGTGCCAGCAGTTCCCAGCGCGAGGCAGTTGAAAAACTGTTTTTT.